Listed here is a single T cell receptor (beta chain). Its antigen is as yet unknown. This may be a read error, as it is one base from a much larger clone. TCRdb called the reads again in MiXCR, with one record for every CDR3 protein. The sample yields some 940,000 distinct CDR3 sequences, less than 35% seen once. The data are from a study of T cell repertoires in cytomegalovirus infection. Study context: In the study, CMV epitopes included recently identified HLA-C-restricted and well-studied HLA-B-restricted ones. Both a matching HLA type and CMV infection were indicated by public TCR beta signatures. General study points: Carriers of CMV plus the relevant HLA were identified by cumulative public TCR beta family frequency. In two of eight donors, the top clonotype was HLA-C-restricted CMV-specific.

Germline CDR1 SGHVS, CDR2 FNYEAQ. The CDR3 loop spans 18 amino acids. The clonotype comes from a human donor in good health (CMV status not recorded). Some clones in this sample may be carry-over from other donors' samples. Here the sequenced sample was cultured CD8+ T cells from PBMCs, taken from culture after CMV antigen stimulation. This chain connects TRBV7-6 to TRBJ2-1, with D perhaps TRBD2 (7 bases). In nucleotides, the CDR3 is TGTGTCAGCTCACTGTTGGGGTACTATGGGGGGGCTGAGAATGAGCAGTTCTTC. Translating it yields CVSSLLGYYGGAENEQFF. The whole variable domain, filled in from reference TRBV7-6 and TRBJ2-1, reads GAGVSQSPRYKVTKRGQDVALRCDPISGHVSLYWYRQALGQGPEFLTYFNYEAQQDKSGLPNDRFSAERPEGSISTLTIQRTEQRDSAMYRCVSSLLGYYGGAENEQFFGPGTRLTVL.